The text below deals with one TCR beta chain. It has no known antigen specificity. Per-base qualities were not stored, and no clone one base away is much larger. Libraries were built with 5' RACE. TCRdb lists the instrument as Illumina HiSeq 2000. A universal primer binding site was introduced by template switching, and a unique molecular identifier was present in the final cDNA, enabling accurate counting of TCR cDNA molecules. First-strand cDNA for TCR alpha and beta chains was synthesized from specific primers in the conserved constant-segment region. To control for contamination, every cDNA library carried two barcodes: a SMART-Mk sample barcode plus Illumina barcodes. Two successive PCR steps introduced TruSeq adapter sequences along with Illumina sample barcodes. The Illumina HiSeq platform was used with custom primers to sequence TCR alpha and beta cDNA libraries. Concerning the study's data processing: Raw reads were processed with MiGEC to extract unique molecular identifiers, and MiXCR was used to determine CDR3 positions. For each individual, recombination models were inferred using an EM algorithm with the repgenHMM and IGoR tools. The analysis of shared clonotypes was done with the tcR package in R, with sharing normalized by the product of cloneset sizes. Out-of-frame nonproductive sequences were analyzed to study raw recombination free of thymic and clonal selection effects. Through fastp at Q25 and MiXCR, TCRdb rebuilt clones from the public reads, retaining in-frame beta chains. One record per CDR3 amino acid sequence lists the most common genes and DNA. TCRdb's processing, not the authors', yielded these V and J calls. The sample data list roughly 1,500,000 distinct CDR3 sequences, and 32% of these were observed just once. The ten most abundant clones make up about 0.25% of the sample.

These data originate in a study of identical twins (dated by TCRdb to the mid-2010s). Turning to the overall study: TCR alpha and beta repertoires from monozygotic twins, unrelated adults of various ages and cord blood were deep-sequenced to test whether fetal clonotypes persist. Replicate twin experiments were performed at different times using different library preparation protocols to rule out contamination. Results the study describes overall, beyond this receptor: Because the same donors could not be followed over many years, the conclusions relied on cross-sectional statistical analysis. Compared with coincidental sharing between unrelated individuals, out-of-frame TCR alpha sequences shared between twins had an excess of sequences with low generation probability. Excess twin sharing in beta out-of-frame sequences was weaker because fewer shared sequences lowered the signal-to-noise ratio. Abundant cord blood beta clonotypes had fewer insertions, young adult naive repertoires showed a similar but weaker trend, and memory repertoires showed no such trend. Invariant T cells such as MAIT and iNKT could partly confound zero-insertion analyses, though diverse VJ usage argued against this for most clonotypes. In monozygotic twins, recombination models systematically underestimated out-of-frame TCR alpha sharing, but the models matched the sharing seen between unrelated individuals.

Spanning cysteine to phenylalanine, the CDR3 consists of 17 amino acids. Only the CDR3 DNA is retained, 51 bases long and in frame from the first base. The CDR1 and CDR2 encoded by the germline V gene are KGHSH and LQKENI. V is cut by 3 bases and J by 0 bases, and the space between the germline ends is 12 bases. All donors were healthy Caucasians. This clonotype originated in a newborn girl in good health. This chain is built from TRBV18 and TRBJ2-6, with the D segment possibly TRBD1 or TRBD2, each aligning over 5 bases. Material for sequencing was cord blood. The encoded CDR3 is CASSPISGSSGANVLTF. In nucleotides, the sequence is TGTGCCAGCTCACCCATTTCAGGGAGCTCTGGGGCCAACGTCCTGACTTTC.